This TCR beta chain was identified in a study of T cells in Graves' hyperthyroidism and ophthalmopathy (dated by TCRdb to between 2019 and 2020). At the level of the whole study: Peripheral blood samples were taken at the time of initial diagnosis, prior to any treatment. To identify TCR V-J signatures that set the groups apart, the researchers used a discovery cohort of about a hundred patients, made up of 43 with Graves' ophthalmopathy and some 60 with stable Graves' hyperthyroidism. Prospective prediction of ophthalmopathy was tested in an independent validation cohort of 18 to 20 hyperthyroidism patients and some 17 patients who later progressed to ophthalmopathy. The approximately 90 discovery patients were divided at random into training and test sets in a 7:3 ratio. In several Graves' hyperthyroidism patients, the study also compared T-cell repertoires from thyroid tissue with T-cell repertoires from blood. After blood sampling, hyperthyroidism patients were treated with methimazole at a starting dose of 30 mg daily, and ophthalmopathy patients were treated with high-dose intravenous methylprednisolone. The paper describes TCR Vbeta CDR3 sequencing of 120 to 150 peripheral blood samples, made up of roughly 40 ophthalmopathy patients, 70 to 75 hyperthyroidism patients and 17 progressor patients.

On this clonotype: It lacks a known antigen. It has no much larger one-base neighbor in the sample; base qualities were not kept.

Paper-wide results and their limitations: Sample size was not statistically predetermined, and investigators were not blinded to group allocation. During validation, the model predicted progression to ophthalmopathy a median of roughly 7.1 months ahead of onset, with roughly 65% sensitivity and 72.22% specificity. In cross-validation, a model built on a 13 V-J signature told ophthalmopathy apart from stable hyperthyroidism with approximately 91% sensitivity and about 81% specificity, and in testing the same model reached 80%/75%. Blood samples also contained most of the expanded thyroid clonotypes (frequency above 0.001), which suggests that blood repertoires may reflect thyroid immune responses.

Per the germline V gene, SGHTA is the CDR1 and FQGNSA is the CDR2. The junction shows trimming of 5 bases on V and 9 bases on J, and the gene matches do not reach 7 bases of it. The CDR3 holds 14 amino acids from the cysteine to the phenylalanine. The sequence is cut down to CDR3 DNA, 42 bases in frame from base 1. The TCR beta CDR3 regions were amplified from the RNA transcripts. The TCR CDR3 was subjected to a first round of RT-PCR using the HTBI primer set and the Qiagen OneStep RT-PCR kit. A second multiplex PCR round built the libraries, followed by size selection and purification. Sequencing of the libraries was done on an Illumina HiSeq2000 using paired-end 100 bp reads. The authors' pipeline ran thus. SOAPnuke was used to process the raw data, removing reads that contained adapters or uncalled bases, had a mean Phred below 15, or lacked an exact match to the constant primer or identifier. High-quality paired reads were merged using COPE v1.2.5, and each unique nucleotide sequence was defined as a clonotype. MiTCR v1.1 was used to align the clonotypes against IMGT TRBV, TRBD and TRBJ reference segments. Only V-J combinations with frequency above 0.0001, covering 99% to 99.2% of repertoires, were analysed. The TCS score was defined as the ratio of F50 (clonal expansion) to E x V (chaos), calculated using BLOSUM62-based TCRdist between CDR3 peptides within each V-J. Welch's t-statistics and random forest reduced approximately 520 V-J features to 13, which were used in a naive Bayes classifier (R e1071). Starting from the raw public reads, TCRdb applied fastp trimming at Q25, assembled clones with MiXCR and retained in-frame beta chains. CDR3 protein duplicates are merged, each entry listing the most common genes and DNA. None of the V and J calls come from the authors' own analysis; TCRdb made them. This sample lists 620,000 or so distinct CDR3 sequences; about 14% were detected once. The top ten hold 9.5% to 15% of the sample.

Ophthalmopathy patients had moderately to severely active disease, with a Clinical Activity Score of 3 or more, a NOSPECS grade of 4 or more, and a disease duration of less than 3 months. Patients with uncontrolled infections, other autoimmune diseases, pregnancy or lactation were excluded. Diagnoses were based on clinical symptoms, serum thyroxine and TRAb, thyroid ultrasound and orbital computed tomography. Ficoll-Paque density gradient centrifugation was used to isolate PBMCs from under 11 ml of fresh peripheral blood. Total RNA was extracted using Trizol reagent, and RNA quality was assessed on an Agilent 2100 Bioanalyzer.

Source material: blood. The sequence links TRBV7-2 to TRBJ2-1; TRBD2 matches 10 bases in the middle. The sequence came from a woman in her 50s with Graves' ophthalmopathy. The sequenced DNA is TGTGCCAGCAGCGGCGGGACTAGCGCCCCTGAGCAGTTCTTC. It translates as CASSGGTSAPEQFF.